Listed here is a single T cell receptor (beta chain). Its specificity is unknown. TCRdb reanalysed the reads using MiXCR and keeps one entry per CDR3 protein. The sample shows 100,000 to 150,000 distinct CDR3 sequences, 7.5% to 9% of them seen only once. This record comes from a study of T cell repertoires in cytomegalovirus infection. Study overall: Shared public TCR beta signatures pointed to both CMV infection and a matching HLA type. Whole-study results and caveats: The ex vivo response was dominated by HLA-C-restricted CMV-specific TCR beta clonotypes. Public TCR beta family frequency separated CMV-and-HLA carriers, including in an independent cohort.

The CDR3 contains 13 residues. Germline CDR1 reads MDHEN; CDR2 reads SYDVKM. V was cut by 5 bases and J by 10 bases, with 16 bases left in between. This TCR was recovered from a human donor in good health (CMV status not recorded). Some clones in this sample may be carry-over from other donors' samples. The rearrangement links TRBV28 to TRBJ2-3; D remains ambiguous. The sequencing input was PBMCs. As DNA, the CDR3 is TGTGCCAGCAGTGTCCCGGGCCCCTTTTCGCAGTATTTT. Translated: CASSVPGPFSQYF.